Listed here are 25 T cell receptor delta chains from one sample, sequenced in a study of Vδ1+ human thymocytes. Regarding the study as a whole: Highly polyclonal TRG and TRD repertoires with Gaussian CDR3 length distributions appeared in thymus.

Their antigens are not known. Sequences come from RNA converted to cDNA by reverse transcription. CDR3 amplicons came from multiplex PCR with pooled V-gene forward and constant-region reverse primers. TCRdb fed the multiplex PCR reads into CATT to redo clone calling. The sample has around 23,000 delta-chain clones; about 7% are singletons. Source material: Vdelta1+ gamma-delta thymocytes from the thymus. Regarding subset: FACS-sorted CD3+ TCRalphabeta- TCRVdelta1+ TCRVdelta2- thymocytes. The receptors were gathered from a girl in the first two years of life who had congenital heart surgery.

The genes are TRDV1 and TRDJ1; D is uncertain. CDR3 size: 19 residues. The V gene's germline CDR1 is TSWWSYY and CDR2 QGS. Trimming took 2 bases from V and 0 from J, leaving 22 bases between them. CDR3 in DNA: TGTGCTCTTGGGGAAATTCCCCATGTGCCCCCTATATACACCGATAAACTCATCTTT. This encodes CALGEIPHVPPIYTDKLIF.

This clone has just a few counts. This chain connects TRDV1 to TRDJ1, with TRDD3 as a possible D gene (5 bases). The CDR3 is made up of 17 amino acids. V was clipped by 0 bases and J by 2 bases, with 16 bases between them. Germline-derived CDR1 and CDR2 are TSWWSYY and QGS. DNA of the CDR3: TGTGCTCTTGGGGAACTACTTACCGCTGGGAGGACCGATAAACTCATCTTT. This translates into CALGELLTAGRTDKLIF.

The rearrangement joins TRDV1 to TRDJ1, with 9 bases aligning to TRDD3. The junction had 15 bases not matched to a gene; V was cut back by 1 base and J by 3 bases. Germline V gene lookup returns CDR1 TSWWSYY and CDR2 QGS. The CDR3 extends over 19 amino acids. In DNA form, the CDR3 reads TGTGCTCTTGGGGAACCCCCCTCCTACGTGACTGGGGGACCCGATAAACTCATCTTT. Amino acids: CALGEPPSYVTGGPDKLIF.

The table lists this clone with a few counts. This chain joins TRDV1 and TRDJ1; 9 bases are shared with TRDD3. Germline CDR1 and CDR2: TSWWSYY and QGS. CDR3 length: 21 amino acids. V shed 4 bases and J 0 bases; nucleotides not matched to a gene: 21. CDR3 sequence reads: CALGVPPYGGYRSLHTDKLIF. CDR3 DNA: TGTGCTCTTGGGGTCCCCCCCTACGGGGGATACAGGAGCTTACACACCGATAAACTCATCTTT.

This clone showed up just a few times. This sequence joins TRDV1 and TRDJ1, with TRDD1 matching 7 bases. The CDR3 sequence is 14 residues long. From germline, CDR1 is TSWWSYY and CDR2 QGS. V was clipped by 4 bases and J by 8 bases; unmatched bases: 10. The CDR3 DNA follows: TGTGCTCTTGGGGGAAATAGGACCCTTGGGAAACTCATCTTT. Translating gives CALGGNRTLGKLIF.

Only a few counts were recorded for this clone. An end of the junction does not agree with germline; a read error may underlie this. Different DNA sequences within this sample yield the same CDR3. This chain uses TRAV29/DV5 with TRDJ1, with 7 nucleotides matching TRDD3. Germline-derived CDR1 and CDR2 are NSMFDY and ISSIKDK. The CDR3 extends over 18 amino acids. CDR3 loop: CAASANPTEPDTADKLIF. The CDR3 DNA follows: TGTGCAGCAAGCGCGAACCCCACCGAACCGGATACGGCCGATAAGCTCATCTTT.

V is TRDV1 and J is TRDJ1; 12 positions agree with TRDD3. With V trimmed by 2 bases and J by 4 bases, 20 bases remained unmatched. This CDR3 has 21 amino acids. Germline CDR1 and CDR2: TSWWSYY and QGS. CDR3 bases: TGTGCTCTTGGGGAAAAAACGTCTCACCGTACTGGGGGATACAGAGGCGATAAACTCATCTTT. Encoded protein: CALGEKTSHRTGGYRGDKLIF.

This clone was observed a few times. The rearrangement links TRDV1 to TRDJ1; no clear D. Trimming pared 2 bases from V and 0 bases from J, leaving 16 bases between. Germline V gene lookup returns CDR1 TSWWSYY and CDR2 QGS. CDR3 size: 17 residues. The CDR3 region is CALGEGRIQGYTDKLIF. In DNA, the CDR3 is TGTGCTCTTGGGGAAGGGCGAATACAGGGGTACACCGATAAACTCATCTTT.

The table lists this clone with a few counts. The chain uses TRDV1 and TRDJ1; 11 nucleotides line up with TRDD3. The V gene's germline CDR1 is TSWWSYY and CDR2 QGS. V shed 1 base and J 0 bases; nucleotides not matched to a gene: 19. The CDR3 totals 22 residues. The CDR3 DNA reads as TGTGCTCTTGGGGAACGGTCCCGCTGGGGGATACTGTATGAGTCGTACACCGATAAACTCATCTTT. Translated, it gives CALGERSRWGILYESYTDKLIF.

This clone was counted between two and nine times. This chain links TRAV29/DV5 with TRDJ1, with 8 nucleotides matching TRDD3. The CDR3 sequence is 19 residues long. V was pared by 0 bases and J by 0 bases, with 16 bases of the junction left unmatched. Germline V gene lookup returns CDR1 NSMFDY and CDR2 ISSIKDK. This CDR3 is CAASAPTYRGYLYTDKLIF. In nucleotides, the CDR3 is TGTGCAGCAAGCGCGCCCACCTACAGGGGATACCTATACACCGATAAACTCATCTTT.

This clone occurred a few times. The chain joins TRDV1 to TRDJ1; D gene unclear. Trimming removed 1 base from V and 10 bases from J, with 16 bases in between. The germline CDR1 and CDR2 sequences are TSWWSYY and QGS. The CDR3 loop spans 14 amino acids. CDR3 protein: CALGEPCADAILIF. The CDR3 nucleotides read TGTGCTCTTGGGGAACCCTGCGCAGACGCAATACTCATCTTT.

A few counts support this clone. The chain employs TRDV1 and TRDJ1; 10 nucleotides match TRDD3. Per germline, CDR1 TSWWSYY and CDR2 QGS. V lost 2 bases, J lost 0 bases, and 12 bases stayed unmatched. This CDR3 contains 19 residues. This chain's CDR3 is CALGEIRGGYDLDTDKLIF. CDR3 nucleotide sequence: TGTGCTCTTGGGGAAATAAGGGGGGGATACGACCTTGACACCGATAAACTCATCTTT.

This clone came up a few times. The chain has TRDV1 and TRDJ1; no clear D gene. The V and J ends lost 6 bases and 0 bases respectively, with 17 bases between them. CDR1 TSWWSYY and CDR2 QGS come from the germline V gene. CDR3 size: 16 residues. The CDR3 DNA is TGTGCTCTTGGAACTCGATCTAGCGAGAACACCGATAAACTCATCTTT. This encodes CALGTRSSENTDKLIF.

This clone was counted a few times. The genes are TRDV1 and TRDJ1; 8 bases agree with TRDD2. Germline CDR1 is TSWWSYY and CDR2 is QGS. Trimming at V came to 0 bases and at J to 0 bases, leaving 12 bases not matched to a gene. The CDR3 extends over 19 amino acids. CDR3 region: CALGELPSSSYQYTDKLIF. CDR3 in DNA: TGTGCTCTTGGGGAACTGCCCTCTTCTTCCTACCAGTACACCGATAAACTCATCTTT.

The chain carries TRDV1 and TRDJ1, with TRDD3 identical over 9 bases. This CDR3 comprises 19 residues. Germline CDR1 reads TSWWSYY; CDR2 reads QGS. The trim removed 0 bases at V and 3 bases at J, leaving 14 bases unmatched. CDR3 bases: TGTGCTCTTGGGGAACTTATTCCCCGAGACTGGGGGAAACCCGATAAACTCATCTTT. The encoded protein is CALGELIPRDWGKPDKLIF.

Only a few counts were recorded for this clone. The rearrangement uses TRDV1 and TRDJ1; 9 bases map to TRDD2. CDR3 length: 21 amino acids. Losses at the gene ends were 3 bases for V and 2 bases for J; bases not matched to a gene: 22. Germline V lookup: CDR1 TSWWSYY, CDR2 QGS. CDR3 amino acids: CALGDLPSYGGTHWGTDKLIF. The CDR3 region has the DNA TGTGCTCTTGGGGACCTTCCTTCCTACGGTGGGACCCATTGGGGGACCGATAAACTCATCTTT.

The V gene is uncalled and the J gene is TRDJ1. This CDR3 comprises 20 residues. In DNA form, the CDR3 reads TGTGCCTATGAGAACCACCAATTCTGTATACGCAAACTCAACACCGATAAACTCATCTTT. Its protein is CAYENHQFCIRKLNTDKLIF.

This clone was found a few times. The gene calls are TRDV1 and TRDJ1; 8 bases map to TRDD3. V lost 5 bases and J lost 1; bases outside the gene matches: 15. The CDR3 has 18 amino acids. Per the germline V gene, CDR1 is TSWWSYY and CDR2 is QGS. The CDR3 spells CALGHYGSGGQSTDKLIF. The CDR3 DNA reads as TGTGCTCTTGGGCACTACGGCTCTGGGGGACAGTCCACCGATAAACTCATCTTT.

Points on this clone: A much larger clone sits a single nucleotide away, making a read error possible. The rearrangement uses TRDV2 and TRDJ1, with TRDD3 identical over 12 bases. V dropped 3 bases and J dropped 4; count of bases not matched to a gene: 17. The germline gives CDR1 GEAIGNYY, CDR2 EKD. This CDR3 is built from 19 residues. The CDR3 DNA is TGTGCCTGTGACCCCGGGCCACTCTGGGGGATACGCGGGGGCGATAAACTCATCTTT. Its translation: CACDPGPLWGIRGGDKLIF.

This rearrangement joins TRDV1 to TRDJ1; TRDD3 agrees at 8 bases. After removal of 9 bases from V and 2 bases from J, the junction contained 5 bases not matched to a gene. Germline lookup yields CDR1 TSWWSYY and CDR2 QGS. The CDR3 is 13 residues long. CDR3 sequence reads: CALEGDSTDKLIF. The CDR3 DNA is TGTGCTCTAGAGGGGGATAGTACCGATAAACTCATCTTT.

This chain joins TRDV1 and TRDJ1, with TRDD3 matching over 13 bases. V was pared by 0 bases and J by 0 bases, with 13 bases of the junction left unmatched. Per the germline V gene, CDR1 is TSWWSYY and CDR2 is QGS. CDR3 length: 21 amino acids. For the CDR3, the DNA is TGTGCTCTTGGGGAACTAGTTCCTACTGGGGGATACGCGGGAAACACCGATAAACTCATCTTT. Its protein is CALGELVPTGGYAGNTDKLIF.

The chain links TRDV1 to TRDJ1; TRDD3 matches 13 bases. The germline gives CDR1 TSWWSYY, CDR2 QGS. The CDR3 length is 22 residues. V was pared by 0 bases and J by 0 bases, with 16 bases of the junction left unmatched. CDR3: CALGELARGYWGIRPYTDKLIF. As DNA, the CDR3 is TGTGCTCTTGGGGAACTCGCACGTGGCTACTGGGGGATACGACCGTACACCGATAAACTCATCTTT.

J is TRDJ1 and V is TRDV1; tentatively, D is TRDD1 or TRDD3 (6 bases each). No J gene was available from TCRdb, and it was assigned here by a germline match of the DNA. With 4 bases removed from V and 1 base from J, the gap between germline ends came to 28 bases. This CDR3 is built from 20 residues. The V gene's germline CDR1 is TSWWSYY and CDR2 QGS. CDR3 in amino acids: CALGASFSIVGVQFTDKLIF. The CDR3, as DNA: TGTGCTCTTGGGGCCTCCTTCTCAATAGTGGGGGTTCAATTCACCGATAAACTCATCTTT.

Notes on this clone: One junction end disagrees with the germline gene, perhaps due to a read error. The V call is TRDV1, the J call TRDJ1, with D perhaps TRDD2 (5 bases). Per the germline V gene, CDR1 is TSWWSYY and CDR2 is QGS. The CDR3 is 14 amino acids. CDR3 in amino acids: CALGNLQGYDNLIF. CDR3 in DNA: TGTGCTCTTGGGAACCTACAGGGCTACGATAATCTCATCTTT.

The J gene is TRDJ1, the V gene TRDV1, with 12 bases fitting TRDD3. This CDR3 contains 16 residues. Unmatched junction bases numbered 2, after V lost 3 bases and J lost 0 bases. The germline gives CDR1 TSWWSYY, CDR2 QGS. CDR3 sequence reads: CALGDNWGIHTDKLIF. CDR3 bases: TGTGCTCTTGGGGATAACTGGGGGATACACACCGATAAACTCATCTTT.